This TCR beta chain was profiled in a study of T cells after yellow fever vaccination. General study findings and limits: The secondary response showed a weaker magnitude and a faster peak, day 5 versus 15. Once the booster was given, most primary-vaccination clones reappeared, at around 95% for CD4 and more than 85% for CD8. Overall, a small share of clonotypes was seen in both CD4 and CD8 compartments.

Germline V gene lookup returns CDR1 MNHEY and CDR2 SVGEGT. Trimming removed 4 bases at V and 8 bases at J, with 15 bases between. The CDR3 extends over 15 amino acids. TCRdb passed the 5' RACE reads through MiXCR, listing each CDR3 protein once. The table lists some 170,000 distinct CDR3 sequences, approximately 9.9% of them singletons. This clonotype was detected only a few times. Its antigen remains unknown. This material consisted of CD8+ T cells sorted from PBMCs, taken 45 days after the yellow fever booster vaccination. The chain combines TRBV6-2 or TRBV6-3 with TRBJ1-6, with a tentative D call TRBD1 (6 bases). This clonotype originated in a man aged 18 to 29 who received the YFV17D yellow fever vaccine. The CDR3 DNA reads as TGTGCCAGCAGTTCACCCAGGGGTTGGGATTCACCCCTCCACTTT. This translates into CASSSPRGWDSPLHF.